Below are 24 T cell receptor beta chains sequenced from a single sample in a study of siplizumab effects on memory and regulatory T cells. Profiled with immunoSEQ multiplex PCR; TCRdb holds only in-frame clones, not every one. The sample records 100,000 or so clones, about 91% being singletons. The sample taken for sequencing was Tregs sorted from blood. The source of these receptors is a human donor in good health.

The chain carries TRBV7-9 and TRBJ2-1; 7 bases line up with TRBD1. The junction had 4 bases not matched to a gene; V was cut back by 5 bases and J by 0 bases. There are 15 residues in the CDR3. Per the germline V gene, CDR1 is SEHNR and CDR2 is FQNEAQ (reference sequence). In nucleotides, the CDR3 is TGTGCCAGCAGCCCTACAGGGGCCTCCTACAATGAGCAGTTCTTC. It is translated as CASSPTGASYNEQFF.

The chain joins TRBV7-9 to TRBJ1-2; the D gene is possibly TRBD1 (5 bases). The CDR3 spans 14 residues. Between the trimmed V and J ends, which lost 3 bases and 8 bases, there was a span of 16 bases. The V gene's germline CDR1 is SEHNR and CDR2 FQNEAQ (reference sequence). CDR3: CASSFSPETEGYTF. The CDR3 DNA sequence: TGTGCCAGCAGCTTTTCCCCGGAGACAGAAGGCTACACCTTC.

This clone appeared once. The V gene is TRBV7-2, the J gene TRBJ2-5, with 12 bases lining up with TRBD1. J lost 5 bases, V lost 4 bases, and 5 bases had no gene match. Looked up from germline, CDR1 is SGHTA and CDR2 is FQGNSA. This CDR3 region has 15 residues. Written as DNA, the CDR3 is TGTGCCAGCAGCTCAGGGGACAGGGGGCTGGAGACCCAGTACTTC. This gives the protein CASSSGDRGLETQYF.

This chain uses TRBV19 with TRBJ2-2, with D possibly TRBD1 on 6 matching bases. The CDR3 has 15 amino acids. Trimming took off 3 bases at V and 2 bases at J, with 10 bases between the two ends. Germline-derived CDR1 and CDR2 are LNHDA and SQIVND (reference sequence). CDR3 loop: CASSMWDTNTGELFF. The CDR3 bases are TGTGCCAGTAGTATGTGGGACACCAACACCGGGGAGCTGTTTTTT.

This clone came up once. V is TRBV6-6 and J is TRBJ2-2; tentatively, D is TRBD2 (6 bases). CDR1 and CDR2 from the germline V gene are MNHNY and SVGAGI (reference sequence). V lost 4 bases, J lost 1 base, and 10 bases lay in between. This CDR3 has 15 residues. The CDR3 is CASSSQRVNTGELFF. The CDR3, as DNA: TGTGCCAGCAGTTCACAGCGGGTGAACACCGGGGAGCTGTTTTTT.

The chain joins TRBV28 to TRBJ1-4; tentative D call: TRBD1 (6 bases). Germline V gene sequence: CDR1 MDHEN, CDR2 SYDVKM. V was cut by 7 bases and J by 8 bases, with 17 bases left in between. There are 14 residues in the CDR3. The CDR3 region is CASTLGAGQEKLFF. The CDR3 DNA follows: TGTGCCAGCACGTTGGGGGCGGGTCAAGAAAAACTGTTTTTT.

The chain links TRBV18 to TRBJ2-5; unclear D gene. Trimming stripped 3 bases from V and 1 base from J, with 6 bases between. Germline V gene data show CDR1 as KGHSH and CDR2 as LQKENI. The CDR3 has 13 residues. CDR3 nucleotides: TGTGCCAGCTCACCGACGCCCCAAGAGACCCAGTACTTC. Translated: CASSPTPQETQYF.

This clone was found once. The chain employs TRBV10-3 and TRBJ1-2; D may be TRBD1 (6 bases). Germline V gene sequence: CDR1 ENHRY, CDR2 SYGVKD. The ends were cut back, 4 bases at V and 2 bases at J, with 11 bases in the middle. CDR3 size: 14 residues. Here the CDR3 reads CAISGTEMNYGYTF. Here the CDR3 DNA reads TGTGCCATCAGTGGGACAGAGATGAACTATGGCTACACCTTC.

V and J are TRBV6-6 and TRBJ2-1, with TRBD2 matching 8 bases. The V and J ends lost 4 bases and 5 bases, in that order; junction bases with no gene match: 4. The CDR3 is 14 amino acids. Germline CDR1 and CDR2: MNHNY and SVGAGI (reference sequence). Here the CDR3 DNA reads TGTGCCAGCAGTTGGCGGGAGGAGGACAATGAGCAGTTCTTC. Amino acids: CASSWREEDNEQFF.

The chain employs TRBV18 and TRBJ2-5, with a weak D call TRBD2 (5 bases). V gave up 0 bases and J gave up 4 bases, with 6 bases separating them. Germline V gene sequence: CDR1 KGHSH, CDR2 LQKENI. The CDR3 runs 13 residues. The DNA for the CDR3 is TGTGCCAGCTCACCACCTAGCGTAGAGACCCAGTACTTC. Translating it yields CASSPPSVETQYF.

The chain employs TRBV27 and TRBJ2-3; D gene unclear. Trimming pared 0 bases from V and 0 bases from J, leaving 7 bases between. Germline V gene lookup returns CDR1 MNHEY and CDR2 SMNVEV (reference sequence). This CDR3 has 15 residues. DNA for the CDR3: TGTGCCAGCAGTTTATCCCGCCCTAGCACAGATACGCAGTATTTT. As protein: CASSLSRPSTDTQYF.

The rearrangement joins TRBV28 to TRBJ2-5, with TRBD2 as a possible D gene (6 bases). Germline V lookup: CDR1 MDHEN, CDR2 SYDVKM. This CDR3 has 13 amino acids. Trimming left V 3 bases short and J 5 bases short, with 10 bases between. CDR3 loop: CASSFGGLETQYF. CDR3 in DNA: TGTGCCAGCAGTTTTGGGGGGTTGGAGACCCAGTACTTC.

The chain uses TRBV19 and TRBJ1-1; D remains unclear. Trimming left V 3 bases short and J 4 bases short, with 9 bases between. There are 13 residues in the CDR3. The V gene's germline CDR1 is LNHDA and CDR2 SQIVND (reference sequence). The CDR3 is CASSMQDGTEAFF. The CDR3 region has the DNA TGTGCCAGTAGTATGCAGGACGGCACTGAAGCTTTCTTT.

This clone has more than one count but fewer than ten. The rearrangement joins TRBV20-1 to TRBJ2-1; D is undetermined. Trimming removed 5 bases at V and 7 bases at J, with 6 bases between. The CDR3 runs to 10 residues. Germline V gene sequence: CDR1 DFQATT, CDR2 SNEGSKA (reference sequence). CDR3 residues: CSAAVNEQFF. The CDR3 region has the DNA TGCAGTGCTGCAGTGAATGAGCAGTTCTTC.

The chain combines TRBV6-4 with TRBJ2-1; possible D gene TRBD2, 6 bases. The CDR3 is 12 amino acids. Germline V lookup: CDR1 MRHNA, CDR2 SNTAGT. Trimming shortened V by 0 bases and J by 10 bases, and 7 bases separated the two germline ends. CDR3 amino acids: CASSDSGGEQFF. The CDR3 DNA reads TGTGCCAGCAGTGACTCAGGAGGGGAGCAGTTCTTC.

V usage is TRBV18 and J usage is TRBJ1-1, with 7 nucleotides matching TRBD1. Germline V CDR1 and CDR2: KGHSH, LQKENI. CDR3 length equals 16 residues. V gave up 3 bases and J gave up 1 base; unmatched junction bases: 8. The CDR3 protein is CASSPQGGGRNTEAFF. DNA for the CDR3: TGTGCCAGCTCACCGCAGGGGGGCGGGAGGAACACTGAAGCTTTCTTT.

V and J are TRBV18 and TRBJ2-5; D remains ambiguous. The germline CDR1 and CDR2 sequences are KGHSH and LQKENI. This CDR3 region has 14 residues. Trimming pared 1 base from V and 1 base from J, leaving 7 bases between. The CDR3 DNA reads as TGTGCCAGCTCACCACTCCGGGTCCAAGAGACCCAGTACTTC. It translates to CASSPLRVQETQYF.

In this sample, this clone turned up a few times. The chain carries TRBV29-1 and TRBJ1-2, with D possibly matching TRBD1 (6 bases). V gave up 4 bases and J gave up 7 bases, with 10 bases separating them. CDR3 length: 11 amino acids. From germline, CDR1 is SQVTM and CDR2 ANQGSEA. The CDR3 nucleotides read TGCAGCGTTGGATTAGGGGGTGGCTACACCTTC. Translating gives CSVGLGGGYTF. Together with reference TRBV29-1 and TRBJ1-2, the CDR3 gives the full variable domain: SAVISQKPSRDICQRGTSLTIQCQVDSQVTMMFWYRQQPGQSLTLIATANQGSEATYESGFVIDKFPISRPNLTFSTLTVSNMSPEDSSIYLCSVGLGGGYTFGSGTRLTVV.

The chain employs TRBV28 and TRBJ2-1; maybe TRBD1 (6 bases). The CDR3 contains 13 residues. V was clipped by 2 bases and J by 7 bases, with 9 bases between them. Per germline, CDR1 MDHEN and CDR2 SYDVKM. The CDR3 region is CASSLPGTNEQFF. Here the CDR3 DNA reads TGTGCCAGCAGTTTACCAGGGACAAATGAGCAGTTCTTC.

The chain couples TRBV6-1 to TRBJ2-4; 11 nucleotides agree with TRBD2. The germline CDR1 and CDR2 sequences are MNHNS and SASEGT. This CDR3 comprises 15 residues. V lost 6 bases, J lost 5 bases, and 6 bases stayed unmatched. CDR3 in DNA: TGTGCCAGCAGACTCCCTAGCGGGAGGCAAAACATTCAGTACTTC. The encoded protein is CASRLPSGRQNIQYF.

The table lists this clone with a count of one. V is TRBV7-8 and J is TRBJ1-1, with 10 bases aligning to TRBD1. J gave up 6 bases and V 6 bases, and 16 bases lay outside the gene matches. CDR1 is SGHVS, CDR2 FQNEAQ, per germline. This CDR3 region has 17 residues. The CDR3 coding sequence is TGTGCCAGCAGATTGGACAGGGGGATGCTTGAAGGCTCTGAAGCTTTCTTT. Its protein is CASRLDRGMLEGSEAFF.

The rearrangement links TRBV6-6 to TRBJ2-2; the D gene is possibly TRBD1 (6 bases). V lost 5 bases and J lost 4, with 8 bases in between. Germline-derived CDR1 and CDR2 are MNHNY and SVGAGI (reference sequence). The CDR3 spans 13 residues. Here the CDR3 reads CASSKDSTGELFF. The CDR3 DNA reads TGTGCCAGCAGTAAGGACAGCACCGGGGAGCTGTTTTTT.

The chain has TRBV10-2 and TRBJ2-7; D remains unclear. Germline CDR1 and CDR2: WSHSY and SAAADI. The germline V and J ends were trimmed by 6 bases and 6 bases, with 15 bases remaining between them. CDR3 length: 13 residues. CDR3 loop: CASSPTRLLEQYF. DNA of the CDR3: TGCGCCAGCAGCCCAACGAGGCTCCTCGAGCAGTACTTC.

The chain's CDR3 is CASSSPGLLVVEQYF. The CDR3 nucleotides are TGTGCCAGCAGCTCCCCGGGACTTCTAGTGGTCGAGCAGTACTTC. The chain combines TRBV5-5 with TRBJ2-7, with D tentatively TRBD2 (6 bases). The CDR3 is 15 residues long. Per the germline V gene, CDR1 is SGHKS and CDR2 is YYEKEE (reference sequence). With 3 bases removed from V and 6 bases from J, the gap between germline ends came to 19 bases.